A single sample gave rise to the 10 T cell receptor beta chains below, sequenced in a study of blood T cell repertoires in COVID-19. Using immunoSEQ multiplex PCR, the repertoire was profiled, and TCRdb retains in-frame clones only, with some absent. The top ten clones hold 6.5% to 9% of a sample with some 210,000 clones, roughly 81% of them seen once. Sequencing was performed on peripheral blood. These receptors originate from a woman between 50 and 59 years old with active or convalescent COVID-19.

The V gene is TRBV28, the J gene TRBJ2-3; TRBD2 aligns across 7 bases. The CDR3 sequence is 15 residues long. Germline V CDR1 and CDR2: MDHEN, SYDVKM. J gave up 2 bases and V 3 bases, and 5 bases lay outside the gene matches. CDR3 nucleotide sequence: TGTGCCAGCAGTTTCCGGGGGACTAACACAGATACGCAGTATTTT. This encodes CASSFRGTNTDTQYF.

This sequence joins TRBV11-2 and TRBJ1-2; 8 bases line up with TRBD1. CDR3 length: 14 amino acids. J was trimmed by 4 bases and V by 1 base; bases with no gene match: 2. In germline, CDR1 is SGHAT, CDR2 FQNNGV. CDR3 region: CASSLVDRGYGYTF. CDR3 in DNA: TGTGCCAGCAGCTTAGTAGACAGGGGCTATGGCTACACCTTC.

The chain recombines TRBV28 with TRBJ1-2; D not certain. The germline V gene encodes CDR1 MDHEN and CDR2 SYDVKM. CDR3 length equals 18 residues. Trimming stripped 6 bases from V and 8 bases from J, with 31 bases between. The CDR3 DNA reads TGTGCCAGCAGCCCCTTAATAACGGGTCTGCTCCCCTCGGGGGGCTACACCTTC. It yields the protein CASSPLITGLLPSGGYTF.

The rearrangement uses TRBV5-1 and TRBJ2-1; TRBD2 matches at 10 bases. This CDR3 comprises 16 residues. Germline CDR1 SGHRS, CDR2 YFSETQ. Trimming cost V 0 bases and J 5 bases; bases outside gene matches: 5. DNA for the CDR3: TGCGCCAGCAGCTTGGAACGGACTAGCGGCCACAATGAGCAGTTCTTC. This gives the protein CASSLERTSGHNEQFF. The whole variable domain, remainder taken from reference TRBV5-1 and TRBJ2-1, is KAGVTQTPRYLIKTRGQQVTLSCSPISGHRSVSWYQQTPGQGLQFLFEYFSETQRNKGNFPGRFSGRQFSNSRSEMNVSTLELGDSALYLCASSLERTSGHNEQFFGPGTRLTVL.

This clone was observed a handful of times. The chain employs TRBV19 and TRBJ2-1; possible D gene TRBD1, 5 bases. Between the trimmed V and J ends, which lost 3 bases and 7 bases, there was a span of 10 bases. The germline CDR1 and CDR2 sequences are LNHDA and SQIVND (reference sequence). CDR3 size: 13 residues. CDR3 sequence: CASSILRGNEQFF. CDR3 DNA: TGTGCCAGTAGTATTCTAAGGGGAAATGAGCAGTTCTTC.

This clone was seen many times. The V gene is TRBV9, the J gene TRBJ1-2; perhaps TRBD1 as D (5 bases). The V end lost 2 bases, the J end lost 4 bases, and 6 bases lay between the germline ends. This CDR3 has 12 amino acids. Germline V gives CDR1 SGDLS, CDR2 YYNGEE. In DNA, the CDR3 is TGTGCCAGCAGCGTTGACAGCTATGGCTACACCTTC. It translates to CASSVDSYGYTF.

This clone was detected only a few times. This chain links TRBV6-2 or TRBV6-3 with TRBJ1-5; D gene ambiguous. The germline gives CDR1 MNHEY, CDR2 SVGEGT. CDR3 size: 14 residues. Deletions cut 5 bases from V and 10 bases from J, with 18 bases between. CDR3 coding DNA: TGTGCCAGCAGTACTAGGATGGAAGGGCTACCCCAGCATTTT. Translating gives CASSTRMEGLPQHF.

The chain is built from TRBV19 and TRBJ2-1; D is perhaps TRBD2 (6 bases). The V gene lost 1 base and the J gene lost 4 bases, with 11 bases spanning the gap. The length of the CDR3 is 15 residues. The V gene's germline CDR1 is LNHDA and CDR2 SQIVND (reference sequence). This chain's CDR3 is CASSIAQGGYNEQFF. In DNA, the CDR3 is TGTGCCAGTAGTATAGCCCAGGGAGGATACAATGAGCAGTTCTTC. Full variable domain (missing parts from reference TRBV19 and TRBJ2-1): DGGITQSPKYLFRKEGQNVTLSCEQNLNHDAMYWYRQDPGQGLRLIYYSQIVNDFQKGDIAEGYSVSREKKESFPLTVTSAQKNPTAFYLCASSIAQGGYNEQFFGPGTRLTVL.

The rearrangement joins TRBV6-5 to TRBJ1-1; no definite D call. The CDR3 is 13 residues long. CDR1 is MNHEY and CDR2 is SVGAGI in the germline V gene. V was pared by 5 bases and J by 7 bases, with 14 bases between. This chain's CDR3 is CASSRYEGVEAFF. The CDR3 DNA follows: TGTGCCAGCAGTCGGTACGAGGGTGTTGAAGCTTTCTTT.

Here the CDR3 DNA reads TGTGCCAGCAGGGGGGGGGCAGGGAATAATTCACCCCTCCACTTT. This encodes CASRGGAGNNSPLHF. The chain links TRBV6-5 to TRBJ1-6, with D possibly matching TRBD1 (6 bases). This CDR3 spans 15 amino acids. Trimming took off 6 bases at V and 5 bases at J, with 14 bases between the two ends. Germline V gene sequence: CDR1 MNHEY, CDR2 SVGAGI.